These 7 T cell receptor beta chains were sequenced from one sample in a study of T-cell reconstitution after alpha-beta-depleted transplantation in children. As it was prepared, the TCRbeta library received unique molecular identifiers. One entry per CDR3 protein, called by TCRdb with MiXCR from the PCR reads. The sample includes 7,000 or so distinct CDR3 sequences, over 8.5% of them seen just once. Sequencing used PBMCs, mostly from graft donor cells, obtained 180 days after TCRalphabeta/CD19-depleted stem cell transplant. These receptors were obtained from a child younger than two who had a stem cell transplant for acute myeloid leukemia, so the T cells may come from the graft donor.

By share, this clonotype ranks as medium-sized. The CDR3 reads CASSQESAGKNVLTF. The CDR3 DNA reads TGTGCCAGCAGCCAAGAATCGGCAGGGAAGAACGTCCTGACTTTC. This sequence joins TRBV4-2 and TRBJ2-6; TRBD1 might be the D (5 bases). Trimming pared 0 bases from V and 10 bases from J, leaving 13 bases between. The CDR3 totals 15 residues. Germline V lookup: CDR1 LGHNA, CDR2 YNFKEQ.

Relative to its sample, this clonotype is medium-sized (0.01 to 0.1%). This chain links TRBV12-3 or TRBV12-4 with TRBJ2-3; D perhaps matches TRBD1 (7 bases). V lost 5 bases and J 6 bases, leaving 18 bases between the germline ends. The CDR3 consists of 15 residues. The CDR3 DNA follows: TGTGCCAGCAGTACCGCAGGGGGGAAGGCGGATACGCAGTATTTT. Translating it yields CASSTAGGKADTQYF.

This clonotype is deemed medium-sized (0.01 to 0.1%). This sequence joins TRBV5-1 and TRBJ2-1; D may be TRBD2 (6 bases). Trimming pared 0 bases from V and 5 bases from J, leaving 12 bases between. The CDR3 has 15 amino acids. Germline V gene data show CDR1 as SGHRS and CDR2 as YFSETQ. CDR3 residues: CASSLGLAENNEQFF. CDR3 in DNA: TGCGCCAGCAGCTTGGGGTTAGCGGAAAACAATGAGCAGTTCTTC.

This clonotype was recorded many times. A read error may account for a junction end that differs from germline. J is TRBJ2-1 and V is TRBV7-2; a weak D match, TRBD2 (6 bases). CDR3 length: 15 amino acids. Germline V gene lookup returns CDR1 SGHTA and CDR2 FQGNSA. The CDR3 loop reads CASSVAVNTYNEQFF. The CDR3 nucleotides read TGTGCCAGCAGCGTAGCGGTAAATACCTACAATGAGCAGTTCTTC.

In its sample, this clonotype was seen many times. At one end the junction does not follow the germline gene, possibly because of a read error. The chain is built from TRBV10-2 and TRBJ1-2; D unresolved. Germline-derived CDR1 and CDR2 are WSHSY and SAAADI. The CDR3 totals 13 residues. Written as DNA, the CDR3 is TGCGCCAGCAGTGATCGACCTAAATATGGCTACACCTTC. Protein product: CASSDRPKYGYTF.

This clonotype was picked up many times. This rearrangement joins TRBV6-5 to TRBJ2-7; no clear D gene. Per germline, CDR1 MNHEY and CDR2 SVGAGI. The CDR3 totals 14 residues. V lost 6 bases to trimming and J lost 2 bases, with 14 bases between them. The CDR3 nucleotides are TGTGCCAGCAGGCCGCCGGTGGGTGCCTACGAGCAGTACTTC. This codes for CASRPPVGAYEQYF.

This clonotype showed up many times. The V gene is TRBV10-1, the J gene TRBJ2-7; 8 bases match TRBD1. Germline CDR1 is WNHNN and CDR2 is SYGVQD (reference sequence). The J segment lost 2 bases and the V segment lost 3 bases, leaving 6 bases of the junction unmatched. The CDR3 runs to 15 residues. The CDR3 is CASSDGDRYPYEQYF. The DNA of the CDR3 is TGCGCCAGCAGTGACGGGGACAGGTACCCCTACGAGCAGTACTTC.